A selection of T cell receptor beta chains follows, all from one sample in a study of control samples from healthy donors and cancer patients. The assay was immunoSEQ multiplex PCR, and TCRdb's table has in-frame clones only and misses some. Found here are more than 35,000 clones, about 95% of them singletons; the top ten hold more than 20%. Specimen: blood. The receptors stem from a man in his 60s in good health. CDR3s include the opening cysteine and the closing phenylalanine or tryptophan. The D gene is left open where the match is weak. Size is omitted from some rows. Given values are once, few, many or a class for expanded clones.

abundance	v_gene	d_gene	j_gene	CDR3aa	CDR3nt
-	TRBV7-3	-	TRBJ1-5	CASSPNNTNQPQHF	TGTGCCAGCAGCCCCAACAATACCAATCAGCCCCAGCATTTT
-	TRBV12-3/TRBV12-4	-	TRBJ1-2	CASSRGPNYGYTF	TGTGCCAGCAGCCGCGGACCGAACTATGGCTACACCTTC
-	TRBV30	-	TRBJ2-1	CAWSGTIEQFF	TGTGCCTGGAGTGGGACCATAGAGCAGTTCTTC
once	TRBV14	-	TRBJ2-2	CASSQDIGNLNTGELFF	TGTGCCAGCAGCCAAGATATCGGGAACCTGAACACCGGGGAGCTGTTTTTT
once	TRBV24-1	TRBD1	TRBJ2-7	CATSDREGGGEQYF	TGTGCCACCAGTGATAGAGAAGGGGGCGGCGAGCAGTACTTC
-	TRBV4-1	-	TRBJ1-1	CASSQGFGGVNTEAFF	TGCGCCAGCAGCCAAGGGTTTGGAGGAGTAAACACTGAAGCTTTCTTT
-	TRBV19	-	TRBJ1-4	CASRGTGAEKLFF	TGTGCCAGTAGGGGGACGGGAGCGGAAAAACTGTTTTTT
-	TRBV7-9	TRBD1	TRBJ2-2	CASSIGQGPAGELFF	TGTGCCAGCAGCATTGGACAGGGGCCCGCCGGGGAGCTGTTTTTT
-	TRBV14	-	TRBJ2-7	CASSQDVGQGYEQYF	TGTGCCAGCAGCCAAGACGTGGGACAAGGCTACGAGCAGTACTTC
-	TRBV11-3	-	TRBJ2-5	CASSFSSVNGETQYF	TGTGCCAGCAGCTTCTCGTCAGTAAACGGAGAGACCCAGTACTTC